The clone carrying this T cell receptor beta chain was counted many times. Its antigen is currently unknown. This sample was taken from a study of T cell repertoires in cytomegalovirus infection. At the level of the study: From public TCR beta signatures came an indication of both CMV infection and matching HLA type. Overall study results and limits: The study found HLA-C-restricted CMV-specific TCR beta clonotypes dominating the ex vivo response. The cumulative frequency of public TCR beta families identified carriers of CMV plus the relevant HLA.

A single record per CDR3 protein comes from TCRdb applying MiXCR to the reads. This sample has approximately 1,000,000 distinct CDR3 sequences, with 25% to 40% found just once. Trimming took 3 bases from V and 4 from J; bases not matched to a gene: 5. The germline CDR1 and CDR2 sequences are SGHAT and FQNNGV. There are 16 residues in the CDR3. The chain carries TRBV11-2 and TRBJ2-1; the match to TRBD1 covers 11 bases. The source is a human donor in good health (CMV status not recorded). Some clones in this sample may be carry-over from other donors' samples. The specimen was cultured CD8+ T cells from PBMCs, collected from culture after CMV antigen stimulation. CDR3 sequence reads: CASSLPGQGVYNEQFF. The CDR3 DNA reads TGTGCCAGCAGCTTGCCGGGACAGGGGGTATACAATGAGCAGTTCTTC.